The 26 T cell receptor beta chains reported below all come from one sample, sequenced in a study of T cell repertoires in cytomegalovirus infection. Antigen specificity for these receptors is unknown. TCRdb recomputed calls from the reads with MiXCR, one row per CDR3 protein. In the table there are some 900,000 distinct CDR3 sequences, less than 35% of which are singletons. The sample here was cultured CD8+ T cells from PBMCs, taken from culture after CMV antigen stimulation. The source is a human donor in good health (CMV status not recorded). Some clones in this sample may be carry-over from other donors' samples.

The chain links TRBV7-6 to TRBJ1-6; D is perhaps TRBD1 (6 bases). This CDR3 spans 12 amino acids. Germline assignment: CDR1 SGHVS and CDR2 FNYEAQ. V lost 6 bases and J 10 bases, leaving 10 bases between the germline ends. CDR3 coding DNA: TGTGCCAGCAGAAAACAGGGATCACCCCTCCACTTT. Translating gives CASRKQGSPLHF.

To note about this clonotype: The CDR3 does not close with the conserved phenylalanine or tryptophan, likely indicating a read error. The gene calls are TRBV5-8 and TRBJ2-1; D unclear. V gave up 0 bases and J gave up 4 bases, with 5 bases separating them. The CDR3 totals 13 residues. The germline V gene encodes CDR1 SGHTS and CDR2 YDEGEE. In DNA, the CDR3 is TGTGCCAGCAGCTTGGTACTATACAATGAGCAGTTCTCC. The encoded protein is CASSLVLYNEQFS.

This clonotype showed up just a few times. The rearrangement links TRBV28 to TRBJ2-2; possibly TRBD1 or TRBD2 for D (7 bases each). The germline CDR1 and CDR2 sequences are MDHEN and SYDVKM. With 3 bases removed from V and 5 bases from J, the gap between germline ends came to 13 bases. This CDR3 is built from 15 residues. The CDR3 bases are TGTGCCAGCAGTTTTCTGCAGGGGGGGACCGGGGAGCTGTTTTTT. The encoded protein is CASSFLQGGTGELFF.

This clonotype was seen only a few times. The chain is built from TRBV7-8 and TRBJ2-2; tentatively, D is TRBD2 (6 bases). This CDR3 is built from 17 residues. The V gene lost 2 bases and the J gene lost 4 bases, with 17 bases spanning the gap. Germline V lookup: CDR1 SGHVS, CDR2 FQNEAQ. The CDR3 sequence is CASSLPPRGYFTGELFF. CDR3 sequence (DNA): TGTGCCAGCAGCTTACCTCCGCGGGGTTATTTCACCGGGGAGCTGTTTTTT.

In this sample, this clonotype turned up many times. The chain recombines TRBV19 with TRBJ2-1, with D perhaps assigned TRBD1 or TRBD2 (5 bases each). The germline gives CDR1 LNHDA, CDR2 SQIVND (reference sequence). V gave up 4 bases and J gave up 0 bases, with 16 bases separating them. The CDR3 spans 17 residues. This CDR3 reads CASSTPEGKSSYNEQFF. CDR3 nucleotides: TGTGCCAGTAGTACACCCGAGGGGAAGAGCTCCTACAATGAGCAGTTCTTC.

This clonotype occurred many times. The chain uses TRBV7-2 and TRBJ2-1; 8 bases are shared with TRBD2. This CDR3 comprises 17 residues. Germline V gene data show CDR1 as SGHTA and CDR2 as FQGNSA. V dropped 0 bases and J dropped 8; count of bases not matched to a gene: 12. CDR3 DNA: TGTGCCAGCAGCTTAGCGGGACTAGTAGCGGGTAAGCATGAGCAGTTCTTC. It encodes CASSLAGLVAGKHEQFF.

This rearrangement joins TRBV12-3 or TRBV12-4 to TRBJ1-1; possible D gene TRBD1, 6 bases. The CDR3 runs 15 residues. Between the trimmed V and J ends, which lost 4 bases and 11 bases, there was a span of 23 bases. The CDR3 reads CASSSQQGLRSLAFF. In nucleotides, the CDR3 is TGTGCCAGCAGTTCTCAACAGGGTCTTCGCTCGTTGGCTTTCTTT.

This clonotype appeared a few times. The V call is TRBV7-2, the J call TRBJ1-4; no definite D call. The CDR3 has 14 residues. Germline CDR1 reads SGHTA; CDR2 reads FQGNSA. The ends were cut back, 2 bases at V and 4 bases at J, with 8 bases in the middle. In nucleotides, the CDR3 is TGTGCCAGCAGCTTATTTCTTTATAATGAAAAACTGTTTTTT. As protein: CASSLFLYNEKLFF.

V gene TRBV7-4 combines with J gene TRBJ2-7, with D perhaps TRBD2 (5 bases). V lost 6 bases, J lost 2 bases, and 11 bases lay in between. The germline V gene encodes CDR1 SGHVT and CDR2 SQSDAQ. CDR3 length: 13 amino acids. The CDR3 nucleotides read TGTGCCAGCAGGCCAGAGGAGGCCTACGAGCAGTACGTC. Translating it yields CASRPEEAYEQYV.

V and J are TRBV28 and TRBJ1-2, with 8 bases that match TRBD1. Germline V gives CDR1 MDHEN, CDR2 SYDVKM. This CDR3 has 16 amino acids. The trim removed 3 bases at V and 3 bases at J, leaving 9 bases unmatched. CDR3 DNA: TGTGCCAGCAGTTTTCGACCAGGGGGCGAGGACTATGGCTACACCTTC. Protein: CASSFRPGGEDYGYTF.

This clonotype was seen more than once but under ten times. The rearrangement joins TRBV11-2 to TRBJ2-2; tentatively, D is TRBD2 (6 bases). In germline, CDR1 is SGHAT, CDR2 FQNNGV. The CDR3 consists of 14 residues. The V and J ends lost 2 bases and 6 bases respectively, with 10 bases between them. The CDR3 DNA follows: TGTGCCAGCAGCTTATTCGGGGGATCCGGGGAGCTGTTTTTT. Translating gives CASSLFGGSGELFF.

About this clonotype: At one of its ends the junction is not consistent with the germline gene, which may arise from a read error. The CDR3 reads CTSSATGPQETQYF. The CDR3, as DNA: TGTACCAGCAGCGCCACAGGGCCCCAAGAGACCCAGTACTTC. The chain combines TRBV7-9 with TRBJ2-5, with D maybe TRBD1 (6 bases). CDR3 size: 14 residues. Germline-derived CDR1 and CDR2 are SEHNR and FQNEAQ (reference sequence). Variable domain in full (rest from reference TRBV7-9 and TRBJ2-5): DTGVSQNPRHKITKRGQNVTFRCDPISEHNRLYWYRQTLGQGPEFLTYFQNEAQLEKSRLLSDRFSAERPKGSFSTLEIQRTEQGDSAMYLCTSSATGPQETQYFGPGTRLLVL.

V gene TRBV27 combines with J gene TRBJ1-2; D is possibly TRBD1 (5 bases). The CDR3 sequence is 14 residues long. Germline CDR1 reads MNHEY; CDR2 reads SMNVEV (reference sequence). With 6 bases removed from V and 1 base from J, the gap between germline ends came to 12 bases. The CDR3 nucleotides read TGTGCCAGCAGCTGGGACCCGGGTAACTATGGCTACACCTTC. This translates into CASSWDPGNYGYTF.

CDR3 protein: CASSFTGSNTEAFF. The CDR3 region has the DNA TGTGCCAGCAGTTTCACGGGATCGAACACTGAAGCTTTCTTT. The V and J genes are TRBV12-3 or TRBV12-4 and TRBJ1-1; D not certain. This CDR3 contains 14 residues. Trimming left V 3 bases short and J 1 base short, with 9 bases between.

This clonotype was seen more than once but under ten times. V and J are TRBV25-1 and TRBJ2-5, with 9 bases that match TRBD2. The CDR3 length is 19 residues. With V trimmed by 0 bases and J by 1 base, 12 bases remained unmatched. Germline V gives CDR1 MGHDK, CDR2 SYGVNS. The chain's CDR3 is CASSEYPPSTSGSQETQYF. The CDR3 nucleotides are TGTGCCAGCAGTGAATACCCCCCCTCGACTAGCGGCTCCCAAGAGACCCAGTACTTC.

This clonotype has at least ten counts. The rearrangement links TRBV20-1 to TRBJ2-7; 9 nucleotides match TRBD1. Trimming removed 1 base from V and 0 bases from J; junction bases left unmatched: 4. CDR1 and CDR2 from the germline V gene are DFQATT and SNEGSKA (reference sequence). This CDR3 is built from 15 residues. The CDR3 loop reads CSARGGTGNSYEQYF. DNA for the CDR3: TGCAGTGCTAGAGGCGGGACAGGGAACTCCTACGAGCAGTACTTC.

The V and J genes are TRBV15 and TRBJ1-5; 12 nucleotides agree with TRBD1. V was clipped by 5 bases and J by 7 bases; unmatched bases: 6. This CDR3 spans 15 amino acids. The germline CDR1 and CDR2 sequences are LNHNV and YYDKDF (reference sequence). The chain's CDR3 is CATSGDRGRSQPQHF. Here the CDR3 DNA reads TGTGCCACCAGCGGGGACAGGGGGCGCAGCCAGCCCCAGCATTTT.

Comment on this clonotype: At one of its ends the junction is not consistent with the germline gene, which may arise from a read error. DNA for the CDR3: TGTGCCAGCAGTTTAGCGGGTCCTGAAGCTTTCTTT. Its protein product is CASSLAGPEAFF. The V and J genes are TRBV7-4 and TRBJ1-1; D uncertain. Looked up from germline, CDR1 is SGHVT and CDR2 is SQSDAQ. The length of the CDR3 is 12 residues.

This sequence joins TRBV3-1 and TRBJ1-2, with TRBD1 identical over 8 bases. The V segment lost 3 bases and the J segment 4 bases; nucleotides outside the gene matches: 7. Germline values: CDR1 LGHDT, CDR2 YNNKEL (reference sequence). CDR3 length: 15 residues. CDR3 sequence (DNA): TGTGCCAGCAGCCACCCTAGGACAGGGATCTATGGCTACACCTTC. As protein: CASSHPRTGIYGYTF.

This sequence joins TRBV4-1 and TRBJ2-1, with 9 nucleotides matching TRBD2. CDR3 length: 22 residues. J lost 3 bases, V lost 2 bases, and 23 bases had no gene match. Germline V lookup: CDR1 MGHRA, CDR2 YSYEKL. DNA for the CDR3: TGCGCCAGCAGCCAACTTCCCGGGCTTGTGGCTAGCGGGACGGACGGCTACAATGAGCAGTTCTTC. Protein sequence: CASSQLPGLVASGTDGYNEQFF.

The rearrangement uses TRBV19 and TRBJ2-3; maybe TRBD1 (6 bases). Germline CDR1 and CDR2: LNHDA and SQIVND (reference sequence). V lost 0 bases to trimming and J lost 2 bases, with 9 bases between them. The CDR3 extends over 15 amino acids. The CDR3, as DNA: TGTGCCAGTAGTATAGACAGGGGCCCCACAGATACGCAGTATTTT. The encoded protein is CASSIDRGPTDTQYF.

This clonotype was observed a few times. The chain carries TRBV6-4 and TRBJ1-2; D gene ambiguous. CDR3 length: 14 residues. Per germline, CDR1 MRHNA and CDR2 SNTAGT. Trimming took 1 base from V and 4 from J, leaving 10 bases between them. The chain's CDR3 is CASSDWNSPYGYTF. CDR3 bases: TGTGCCAGCAGTGACTGGAACAGTCCCTATGGCTACACCTTC.

This clonotype was observed a few times. V and J are TRBV6-1 and TRBJ1-1, with D perhaps TRBD1 (5 bases). CDR1 and CDR2 from the germline V gene are MNHNS and SASEGT. This CDR3 comprises 15 residues. V was cut by 2 bases and J by 6 bases, with 16 bases left in between. Here the CDR3 DNA reads TGTGCCAGCAGTGAACCAGGTAGGGGTCCCCCTGAAGCTTTCTTT. Amino acid sequence: CASSEPGRGPPEAFF.

The rearrangement uses TRBV11-2 and TRBJ2-1, with D maybe TRBD2 (5 bases). Germline CDR1 and CDR2: SGHAT and FQNNGV. The CDR3 spans 13 residues. Deletions cut 0 bases from V and 13 bases from J, with 13 bases between. The CDR3 sequence is CASSLDLAEGQFF. The DNA for the CDR3 is TGTGCCAGCAGCTTAGATCTGGCAGAGGGACAGTTCTTC. Variable domain in full (rest from reference TRBV11-2 and TRBJ2-1): EAGVAQSPRYKIIEKRQSVAFWCNPISGHATLYWYQQILGQGPKLLIQFQNNGVVDDSQLPKDRFSAERLKGVDSTLKIQPAKLEDSAVYLCASSLDLAEGQFFGPGTRLTVL.

This clonotype occurred once. The junction shows a germline mismatch at one end, possibly a read error. This sequence joins TRBV19 and TRBJ1-5, with 10 bases matching TRBD1. The CDR3 is 16 amino acids. In germline, CDR1 is LNHDA, CDR2 SQIVND (reference sequence). The CDR3 protein is CASNNLRDRGDQPQNF. The CDR3 bases are TGTGCCAGTAACAATCTCCGGGACAGGGGAGATCAGCCCCAGAATTTT.

In the case of this clonotype: Being one base from a much bigger clone, this may be a read error. The chain is built from TRBV7-2 and TRBJ1-1, with a possible D match to TRBD1 (5 bases). CDR1 SGHTA and CDR2 FQGNSA come from the germline V gene. The CDR3 is made up of 14 amino acids. The CDR3 protein is CANSSWDLNTEAFF. The CDR3 bases are TGTGCCAACAGCTCCTGGGACCTGAACACTGAAGCTTTCTTT.